Presented here are 5 T cell receptor beta chains from one specimen sequenced in a study of lymphopenia after photon versus proton radiotherapy. Generated by immunoSEQ multiplex PCR, the TCRdb table keeps only in-frame clones and is missing some. Of some 76,000 clones in the sample, roughly 90% were seen once. Sequencing was performed on peripheral blood, taken from a patient treated with photon-based radiotherapy. These receptors originate from a woman between 40 and 55 years old with cholangiocarcinoma.

The chain couples TRBV5-1 to TRBJ2-2, with a tentative D call TRBD1 (6 bases). CDR1 SGHRS and CDR2 YFSETQ come from the germline V gene. The CDR3 runs to 14 residues. Trimming pared 0 bases from V and 3 bases from J, leaving 6 bases between. This CDR3 is CASSLAGDTGELFF. CDR3 DNA sequence: TGCGCCAGCAGCTTGGCAGGGGACACCGGGGAGCTGTTTTTT.

The chain recombines TRBV9 with TRBJ1-3; the D gene is possibly TRBD1 (5 bases). In germline, CDR1 is SGDLS, CDR2 YYNGEE. V lost 3 bases, J lost 9 bases, and 16 bases lay in between. The CDR3 totals 14 residues. CDR3 residues: CASSAQGGLGTIYF. DNA of the CDR3: TGTGCCAGCAGCGCCCAGGGCGGGTTAGGCACCATATATTTT.

This rearrangement joins TRBV6-1 to TRBJ1-1; 10 nucleotides match TRBD1. The germline V gene encodes CDR1 MNHNS and CDR2 SASEGT. The CDR3 totals 13 residues. V was pared by 8 bases and J by 3 bases, with 3 bases of the junction left unmatched. CDR3 coding DNA: TGTGCCAGCGGACAGGGGGAGCACACTGAAGCTTTCTTT. It is translated as CASGQGEHTEAFF.

This clone was seen a few times. The CDR3 nucleotides are TGTGCCAGCAGCGGGACAGGGGGCACGAACACTGAAGCTTTCTTT. Translating it yields CASSGTGGTNTEAFF. The chain has TRBV9 and TRBJ1-1; 11 bases fit TRBD1. The CDR3 has 15 amino acids. J gave up 1 base and V 3 bases, and 2 bases lay outside the gene matches. In germline, CDR1 is SGDLS, CDR2 YYNGEE.

With respect to this clone: The conserved closing phenylalanine or tryptophan is absent in this CDR3, likely reflecting a read error. The gene calls are TRBV6-5 and TRBJ2-7; D remains ambiguous. The germline CDR1 and CDR2 sequences are MNHEY and SVGAGI. The ends were cut back, 6 bases at V and 3 bases at J, with 15 bases in the middle. There are 14 residues in the CDR3. The CDR3 loop reads CASSSAPVFYEQYL. The CDR3 DNA is TGTGCCAGCAGCTCGGCGCCAGTCTTCTACGAGCAGTACCTC.